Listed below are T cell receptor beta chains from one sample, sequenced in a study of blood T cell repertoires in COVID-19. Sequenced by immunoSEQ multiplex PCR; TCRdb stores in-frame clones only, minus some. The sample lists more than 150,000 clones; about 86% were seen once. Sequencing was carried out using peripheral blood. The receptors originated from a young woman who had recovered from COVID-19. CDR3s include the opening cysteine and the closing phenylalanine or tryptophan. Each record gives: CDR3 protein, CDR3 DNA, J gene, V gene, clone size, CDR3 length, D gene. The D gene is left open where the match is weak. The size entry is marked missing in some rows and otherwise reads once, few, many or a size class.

CASSMWGLQETQYF,TGTGCCAGTAGTATGTGGGGGCTCCAAGAGACCCAGTACTTC,TRBJ2-5,TRBV19,-,14,-
CASNLLSGGETQYF,TGTGCCAGCAACCTACTAAGCGGGGGTGAGACCCAGTACTTC,TRBJ2-5,TRBV2,-,14,TRBD2
CASSRDHTDTQYF,TGTGCCAGCAGTCGGGATCACACAGATACGCAGTATTTT,TRBJ2-3,TRBV6-5,-,13,-
CASSSTGGGWNTEAFF,TGCGCCAGCAGCTCGACAGGGGGCGGGTGGAACACTGAAGCTTTCTTT,TRBJ1-1,TRBV5-1,-,16,TRBD1
CASSQTSDRGKAFF,TGTGCCAGCAGCCAAACGTCGGACAGGGGCAAAGCTTTCTTT,TRBJ1-1,TRBV3-1/TRBV3-2,-,14,TRBD1
CASSDGAGAADTQYF,TGTGCCAGCAGTGACGGAGCGGGAGCGGCAGATACGCAGTATTTT,TRBJ2-3,TRBV6-4,-,15,TRBD2
CASRPSGSGPDTQYF,TGTGCCAGCAGACCCAGCGGGAGTGGGCCAGATACGCAGTATTTT,TRBJ2-3,TRBV6-5,few,15,TRBD2
CASSIRGATEAFF,TGTGCCAGTAGTATCCGGGGGGCCACTGAAGCTTTCTTT,TRBJ1-1,TRBV19,-,13,-
CASSLQTGEQPQHF,TGTGCCAGCAGCTTACAGACAGGGGAACAGCCCCAGCATTTT,TRBJ1-5,TRBV7-2,-,14,TRBD1
CASSQDLLGQNMNTEAFF,TGCGCCAGCAGCCAAGATCTGTTGGGACAGAACATGAACACTGAAGCTTTCTTT,TRBJ1-1,TRBV4-1,once,18,TRBD1
CAITWGQGKNYGYTF,TGTGCCATCACTTGGGGACAGGGGAAAAACTATGGCTACACCTTC,TRBJ1-2,TRBV10-3,-,15,TRBD1
CASSPEGTANEKLFF,TGTGCCAGCTCACCAGAGGGGACAGCTAATGAAAAACTGTTTTTT,TRBJ1-4,TRBV18,-,15,TRBD1
CSASTGTGDYQPQHF,TGCAGTGCTAGTACTGGGACAGGGGATTATCAGCCCCAGCATTTT,TRBJ1-5,TRBV20-1,-,15,TRBD1
CASSPPGTGGAGNTIYF,TGTGCCAGCAGCCCCCCCGGGACAGGGGGCGCGGGAAACACCATATATTTT,TRBJ1-3,TRBV9,-,17,TRBD1
CASSYGGALAKNIQYF,TGTGCCAGCAGTTACGGGGGGGCCCTAGCCAAAAACATTCAGTACTTC,TRBJ2-4,TRBV6-2/TRBV6-3,-,16,-
CASSQDYSLSVYGYTF,TGCGCCAGCAGCCAAGATTATAGCCTCAGCGTCTATGGCTACACCTTC,TRBJ1-2,TRBV4-3,-,16,-
CASSSSRGNTEAFF,TGTGCCAGCAGTTCCTCCAGGGGGAACACTGAAGCTTTCTTT,TRBJ1-1,TRBV6-5,-,14,-
CASSGDSSQETQYF,TGTGCCAGCAGCGGGGACAGTAGCCAAGAGACCCAGTACTTC,TRBJ2-5,TRBV11-3,few,14,TRBD1
CASSQGDTALTGVTQYF,TGCGCCAGCAGCCAAGGGGATACAGCTTTAACCGGGGTGACCCAGTACTTC,TRBJ2-5,TRBV4-3,-,17,-
CASSARDRRNGYTF,TGCGCCAGCAGCGCGAGGGACAGAAGGAATGGCTACACCTTC,TRBJ1-2,TRBV5-1,few,14,TRBD1
CASSLTGGRGQSSYNSPLHF,TGTGCCAGCAGTTTAACGGGAGGCAGGGGCCAGAGCTCCTATAATTCACCCCTCCACTTT,TRBJ1-6,TRBV27,-,20,-
CASSWEDGYKLGELFF,TGTGCCAGCAGCTGGGAGGACGGGTACAAACTCGGGGAGCTGTTTTTT,TRBJ2-2,TRBV7-9,-,16,-
CASSLDLNTGELFF,TGCGCCAGCAGCTTGGATCTGAACACCGGGGAGCTGTTTTTT,TRBJ2-2,TRBV5-1,-,14,-
CASSLAGGTIDTQYF,TGCGCCAGCAGCTTGGCCGGGGGGACTATAGATACGCAGTATTTT,TRBJ2-3,TRBV5-1,-,15,TRBD2
CASSLGGGEQYF,TGTGCCAGCAGCTTAGGTGGGGGGGAGCAGTACTTC,TRBJ2-7,TRBV7-6,-,12,-
CASSVPQTGVDTEAFF,TGTGCCAGCAGCGTACCCCAGACAGGGGTGGACACTGAAGCTTTCTTT,TRBJ1-1,TRBV9,-,16,TRBD1
CASSLSGSTNTEAFF,TGTGCCAGCAGCTTGAGCGGCAGTACGAACACTGAAGCTTTCTTT,TRBJ1-1,TRBV5-4,-,15,-
CASSLDREIEDFGNTIYF,TGTGCCAGCAGCTTAGACAGGGAAATTGAAGACTTTGGAAACACCATATATTTT,TRBJ1-3,TRBV7-2,-,18,-
CASSPSGQGLTEAFF,TGTGCCAGCAGCCCCTCGGGACAGGGGCTAACTGAAGCTTTCTTT,TRBJ1-1,TRBV7-2,-,15,TRBD1
CASSPGTGGLSPQETQYF,TGTGCCAGTAGTCCGGGGACAGGGGGTCTTTCCCCCCAAGAGACCCAGTACTTC,TRBJ2-5,TRBV19,-,18,TRBD1
CATSAGLAGGTYNEQFF,TGTGCCACCAGCGCCGGACTAGCGGGAGGAACCTACAATGAGCAGTTCTTC,TRBJ2-1,TRBV15,-,17,TRBD2
CASSLGRNYGYTF,TGTGCCAGCAGCCTCGGTCGGAACTATGGCTACACCTTC,TRBJ1-2,TRBV7-2,-,13,-
CASGTGTGSRNYGYTF,TGCGCCAGCGGCACTGGGACAGGGTCCCGAAACTATGGCTACACCTTC,TRBJ1-2,TRBV10-2,-,16,TRBD1
CATSRSGQRTDTQYF,TGTGCCACCAGCAGATCCGGACAGAGGACAGATACGCAGTATTTT,TRBJ2-3,TRBV15,few,15,-
CASSSGGIYNEQFF,TGTGCCAGTAGTAGCGGGGGCATTTACAATGAGCAGTTCTTC,TRBJ2-1,TRBV19,-,14,-
CASSLGQKVNYGYTF,TGTGCCAGCAGCTTAGGACAGAAAGTTAACTATGGCTACACCTTC,TRBJ1-2,TRBV13,-,15,-
CASSVGVTNQPQHF,TGTGCCAGCAGCGTAGGGGTGACAAATCAGCCCCAGCATTTT,TRBJ1-5,TRBV9,-,14,-
CASSLQGARLQETQYF,TGCGCCAGCAGCTTGCAGGGGGCTCGCCTCCAAGAGACCCAGTACTTC,TRBJ2-5,TRBV5-1,-,16,TRBD1
CASSLSQGAGGELFF,TGTGCCAGCAGCTTATCCCAGGGGGCTGGCGGGGAGCTGTTTTTT,TRBJ2-2,TRBV7-3,-,15,TRBD1
CACRQGMINTIYF,TGTGCCTGCCGACAGGGAATGATAAACACCATATATTTT,TRBJ1-3,TRBV6-5,-,13,TRBD1
CASSPQGGRGNQPQHF,TGTGCCAGCTCACCACAAGGGGGAAGGGGCAATCAGCCCCAGCATTTT,TRBJ1-5,TRBV18,-,16,-
CASSYSARGHEQYF,TGTGCCAGCAGTTACTCGGCCAGGGGCCACGAGCAGTACTTC,TRBJ2-7,TRBV6-5,-,14,-
CASSLGLRGQETQYF,TGTGCTAGCAGCTTAGGTCTAAGGGGCCAAGAGACCCAGTACTTC,TRBJ2-5,TRBV7-7,-,15,-
CASRSRQELYNSPLHF,TGTGCCAGCAGAAGTCGACAGGAGCTCTATAATTCACCCCTCCACTTT,TRBJ1-6,TRBV27,few,16,-
CASSQDTAATGELFF,TGCGCCAGCAGCCAAGATACGGCGGCCACCGGGGAGCTGTTTTTT,TRBJ2-2,TRBV4-3,-,15,-
CASSIATATAGELFF,TGTGCCAGTAGTATTGCGACAGCGACCGCCGGGGAGCTGTTTTTT,TRBJ2-2,TRBV19,few,15,-
CASSWDRGLPVTGELFF,TGTGCCAGCAGCTGGGACAGGGGGCTCCCAGTCACCGGGGAGCTGTTTTTT,TRBJ2-2,TRBV7-9,-,17,TRBD1
CATSGSLNQPQHF,TGTGCCACCTCAGGGTCCTTAAATCAGCCCCAGCATTTT,TRBJ1-5,TRBV24-1,-,13,-
CASSIGLAVETQYF,TGTGCCAGTAGTATCGGACTAGCGGTCGAGACCCAGTACTTC,TRBJ2-5,TRBV19,-,14,TRBD2
CASSLSLADAYNEQFF,TGTGCCAGCAGTTTATCACTAGCGGACGCCTACAATGAGCAGTTCTTC,TRBJ2-1,TRBV27,-,16,TRBD2
CASSRSPGTGDSLNQPQHF,TGTGCCAGCAGTCGATCACCCGGGACAGGGGATAGTTTGAATCAGCCCCAGCATTTT,TRBJ1-5,TRBV6-6,-,19,TRBD1
CASSQELAGRSSYNEQFF,TGCGCCAGCAGCCAAGAGCTGGCGGGGCGTAGCTCCTACAATGAGCAGTTCTTC,TRBJ2-1,TRBV4-3,-,18,-
CASRGQNQETQYF,TGCGCCAGCAGGGGACAGAACCAAGAGACCCAGTACTTC,TRBJ2-5,TRBV4-1,-,13,TRBD1
CAISGPRDTKLLYGYTF,TGTGCCATCAGTGGGCCCCGGGACACCAAGCTTCTCTATGGCTACACCTTC,TRBJ1-2,TRBV10-3,-,17,-
CSVASLGGYTF,TGCAGCGTTGCGTCACTGGGCGGCTACACCTTC,TRBJ1-2,TRBV29-1,-,11,-
CASSFTLLAFGGSTDTQYF,TGTGCCAGCAGCTTTACCCTTCTAGCGTTCGGTGGTAGCACAGATACGCAGTATTTT,TRBJ2-3,TRBV7-2,-,19,-
CASRGTLNTEAFF,TGTGCCAGCAGGGGGACACTGAACACTGAAGCTTTCTTT,TRBJ1-1,TRBV2,-,13,-
CASSLSLNTEAFF,TGTGCCAGCAGCTTATCTCTGAACACTGAAGCTTTCTTT,TRBJ1-1,TRBV7-3,-,13,-
CASSLKYWGGETQYF,TGTGCCAGCAGCTTAAAGTATTGGGGAGGGGAGACCCAGTACTTC,TRBJ2-5,TRBV7-7,-,15,TRBD2
CASSSGLKEAPSLPYEQYF,TGTGCCAGCAGCTCCGGACTAAAGGAAGCTCCCTCCCTGCCGTATGAGCAGTACTTC,TRBJ2-7,TRBV6-2/TRBV6-3,-,19,-